Below, 28 T cell receptor beta chains from the same sample are listed, as sequenced in a study of Tregs in tolerant kidney transplant recipients. Libraries were prepared by immunoSEQ multiplex PCR; TCRdb keeps only in-frame clonotypes and omits some of them. The data contain tens of thousands of clones, about 90% of them seen just once; the ten biggest clones take up 0.55% to 0.85%. The sample consisted of Tregs from blood. The receptor set was obtained from a human donor in good health.

V gene TRBV6-6 combines with J gene TRBJ1-2, with D tentatively TRBD1 (6 bases). Trimming removed 6 bases at V and 8 bases at J, with 13 bases between. Germline V gene data show CDR1 as MNHNY and CDR2 as SVGAGI (reference sequence). The CDR3 runs to 12 residues. The CDR3 nucleotides read TGTGCCAGCAGACCCACAGGGCGAGGCTACACCTTC. Its translation: CASRPTGRGYTF.

The genes are TRBV5-1 and TRBJ2-7, with unresolved D. Germline V gene lookup returns CDR1 SGHRS and CDR2 YFSETQ. V lost 2 bases and J lost 3, with 9 bases in between. The CDR3 is 13 residues long. CDR3 region: CASSFGSSYEQYF. In DNA, the CDR3 is TGCGCCAGCAGCTTTGGCTCCAGCTACGAGCAGTACTTC.

V gene TRBV5-1 combines with J gene TRBJ1-2, with D tentatively TRBD1 (5 bases). The CDR3 totals 15 residues. The V and J ends lost 0 bases and 8 bases respectively, with 17 bases between them. The germline gives CDR1 SGHRS, CDR2 YFSETQ. This CDR3 reads CASSLAGTFSPGYTF. CDR3 nucleotides: TGCGCCAGCAGCTTGGCAGGGACCTTCTCGCCGGGCTACACCTTC.

V usage is TRBV30 and J usage is TRBJ2-6; weak D call: TRBD1 (6 bases). The ends were cut back, 6 bases at V and 2 bases at J, with 14 bases in the middle. This CDR3 is built from 15 residues. Germline-derived CDR1 and CDR2 are GTSNPN and SVGIG (reference sequence). CDR3 DNA sequence: TGTGCCTGCGTCAGGGGCGTCACTGGGGCCAACGTCCTGACTTTC. Its translation: CACVRGVTGANVLTF. The full variable domain, completed using reference TRBV30 and TRBJ2-6, is SQTIHQWPATLVQPVGSPLSLECTVEGTSNPNLYWYRQAAGRGLQLLFYSVGIGQISSEVPQNLSASRPQDRQFILSSKKLLLSDSGFYLCACVRGVTGANVLTFGAGSRLTVL.

The table lists this clone with a count of one. The gene calls are TRBV7-8 and TRBJ1-4; D perhaps matches TRBD1 (5 bases). The germline V gene encodes CDR1 SGHVS and CDR2 FQNEAQ. The germline V and J ends were trimmed by 0 bases and 9 bases, with 14 bases remaining between them. The CDR3 length is 15 residues. CDR3 amino acids: CASSLAFRDSQKLFF. For the CDR3, the DNA is TGTGCCAGCAGCTTAGCGTTCAGGGATTCCCAAAAACTGTTTTTT.

This chain joins TRBV7-6 and TRBJ2-1, with D uncertain. Germline V gene data show CDR1 as SGHVS and CDR2 as FNYEAQ. The V end lost 1 base, the J end lost 6 bases, and 7 bases lay between the germline ends. This CDR3 contains 13 residues. CDR3 bases: TGTGCCAGCAGCTTAGGCCTAGTCAATGAGCAGTTCTTC. This codes for CASSLGLVNEQFF.

The chain combines TRBV18 with TRBJ1-1; D gene ambiguous. The CDR3 consists of 13 residues. Deletions cut 4 bases from V and 5 bases from J, with 11 bases between. Germline V lookup: CDR1 KGHSH, CDR2 LQKENI. CDR3 in DNA: TGTGCCAGCTCACTCCTCCGGGAGACTGAAGCTTTCTTT. Translating gives CASSLLRETEAFF.

The gene calls are TRBV19 and TRBJ2-3; 12 bases are shared with TRBD2. The junction had 6 bases not matched to a gene; V was cut back by 3 bases and J by 2 bases. The CDR3 sequence is 17 residues long. Germline assignment: CDR1 LNHDA and CDR2 SQIVND (reference sequence). CDR3 amino acids: CASSITGLAGTTDTQYF. The CDR3 DNA follows: TGTGCCAGTAGTATCACTGGACTAGCGGGGACCACAGATACGCAGTATTTT.

This chain joins TRBV4-2 and TRBJ2-3; a weak D match, TRBD2 (5 bases). Germline V gene sequence: CDR1 LGHNA, CDR2 YNFKEQ. V was shortened by 1 base and J by 3 bases, with 11 bases between the two germline ends. The CDR3 consists of 15 residues. CDR3: CASSQAFGVTDTQYF. For the CDR3, the DNA is TGTGCCAGCAGCCAAGCGTTCGGGGTAACAGATACGCAGTATTTT.

This chain uses TRBV2 with TRBJ2-5; D perhaps matches TRBD2 (5 bases). The CDR3 spans 12 residues. The V and J ends lost 7 bases and 9 bases respectively, with 15 bases between them. Germline CDR1 reads SNHLY; CDR2 reads FYNNEI. CDR3 in amino acids: CASMGAVLPQYF. CDR3 sequence (DNA): TGTGCCAGCATGGGAGCGGTTCTGCCCCAGTACTTC.

CDR3: CASSDQGVYGYTF. As DNA, the CDR3 is TGCGCCAGCAGTGATCAGGGCGTCTATGGCTACACCTTC. V and J are TRBV10-2 and TRBJ1-2, with TRBD1 as a possible D gene (5 bases). The CDR3 runs 13 residues. Trimming removed 3 bases from V and 4 bases from J, with 9 bases in between. Germline CDR1 reads WSHSY; CDR2 reads SAAADI.

This clone has just a few counts. The chain is built from TRBV7-8 and TRBJ2-1; D remains unclear. Germline V gene data show CDR1 as SGHVS and CDR2 as FQNEAQ. CDR3 length: 13 amino acids. V was cut by 5 bases and J by 7 bases, with 12 bases left in between. For the CDR3, the DNA is TGTGCCAGCAGCCCGACCCGCCGGAATGAGCAGTTCTTC. Its protein is CASSPTRRNEQFF.

CDR3 DNA: TGCGCCAGCAGCTTGGTGGCAGGGGACACTGAAGCTTTCTTT. Residues: CASSLVAGDTEAFF. The chain carries TRBV5-1 and TRBJ1-1, with TRBD1 as a possible D gene (6 bases). The CDR3 spans 14 residues. V shed 0 bases and J shed 3 bases, with 9 bases lying between them. Germline CDR1 is SGHRS and CDR2 is YFSETQ.

The rearrangement joins TRBV6-6 to TRBJ2-2; 8 nucleotides match TRBD1. With V trimmed by 6 bases and J by 6 bases, 3 bases remained unmatched. The germline V gene has CDR1 MNHNY and CDR2 SVGAGI (reference sequence). This CDR3 has 13 residues. The CDR3 bases are TGTGCCAGCAGGACAGGGGTCTCCGGGGAGCTGTTTTTT. Residues: CASRTGVSGELFF.

The V and J genes are TRBV9 and TRBJ2-1; 9 bases line up with TRBD2. The CDR3 covers 16 residues. J lost 3 bases, V lost 1 base, and 5 bases had no gene match. Per the germline V gene, CDR1 is SGDLS and CDR2 is YYNGEE. The CDR3 bases are TGTGCCAGCAGCGTACGCGGCGGGAGGGTCTACAATGAGCAGTTCTTC. This sequence encodes CASSVRGGRVYNEQFF.

The V call is TRBV29-1, the J call TRBJ1-4; D uncertain. Germline V CDR1 and CDR2: SQVTM, ANQGSEA. The CDR3 is 13 amino acids. Deletions cut 5 bases from V and 0 bases from J, with 7 bases between. CDR3 sequence: CSVIWPTNEKLFF. DNA of the CDR3: TGCAGCGTTATTTGGCCAACTAATGAAAAACTGTTTTTT.

This clone was detected only once. The chain is built from TRBV5-6 and TRBJ1-1; unclear D gene. Germline CDR1 is SGHDT and CDR2 is YYEEEE. Trimming took off 4 bases at V and 5 bases at J, with 15 bases between the two ends. CDR3 length: 14 residues. The CDR3 here is CASSRLRAGTEAFF. In DNA, the CDR3 is TGTGCCAGCAGCCGACTCCGTGCGGGAACTGAAGCTTTCTTT.

The genes are TRBV18 and TRBJ2-3; 12 nucleotides line up with TRBD2. The CDR3 totals 16 residues. V gave up 5 bases and J gave up 1 base; unmatched junction bases: 4. In germline, CDR1 is KGHSH, CDR2 LQKENI. DNA of the CDR3: TGTGCCAGCTCAACTCGGACTAGCGGGGGCACAGATACGCAGTATTTT. Translating it yields CASSTRTSGGTDTQYF.

CDR3 protein: CASSGGLVQETQYF. CDR3 nucleotides: TGTGCCAGCAGTGGGGGGCTAGTACAAGAGACCCAGTACTTC. The rearrangement uses TRBV2 and TRBJ2-5, with D maybe TRBD1 (6 bases). The V gene's germline CDR1 is SNHLY and CDR2 FYNNEI. V lost 4 bases, J lost 2 bases, and 11 bases lay in between. The CDR3 length is 14 residues.

The chain uses TRBV11-2 and TRBJ1-1; D may be TRBD1 (5 bases). The CDR3 contains 15 residues. Trimming pared 5 bases from V and 0 bases from J, leaving 13 bases between. Looked up from germline, CDR1 is SGHAT and CDR2 is FQNNGV. The DNA of the CDR3 is TGTGCCAGCAGCCCTAGGGCAGGGATGAACACTGAAGCTTTCTTT. It specifies CASSPRAGMNTEAFF.

The chain joins TRBV5-1 to TRBJ2-1; 8 bases line up with TRBD2. Germline CDR1 SGHRS, CDR2 YFSETQ. Unmatched junction bases numbered 19, after V lost 4 bases and J lost 10 bases. The CDR3 runs 17 residues. The CDR3 reads CASSLPQRERTYREQFF. The CDR3, as DNA: TGCGCCAGCAGCCTCCCCCAGCGGGAGAGGACATACCGGGAGCAGTTCTTC.

This clone was recorded once. The chain uses TRBV5-8 and TRBJ2-3; D call uncertain. This CDR3 has 12 residues. V was cut by 4 bases and J by 2 bases, with 5 bases left in between. Germline CDR1 is SGHTS and CDR2 is YDEGEE. The CDR3 spells CASSMDTDTQYF. CDR3 nucleotide sequence: TGTGCCAGCAGCATGGACACAGATACGCAGTATTTT.

This sequence joins TRBV6-5 and TRBJ2-5; perhaps TRBD1 as D (6 bases). CDR3 length: 15 amino acids. V was shortened by 5 bases and J by 3 bases, with 16 bases between the two germline ends. Germline V gives CDR1 MNHEY, CDR2 SVGAGI. DNA for the CDR3: TGTGCCAGCAGTCCCCGGACAGAGGAGGAAGAGACCCAGTACTTC. Protein sequence: CASSPRTEEEETQYF.

V is TRBV9 and J is TRBJ2-3, with 10 nucleotides matching TRBD2. The CDR3 length is 16 residues. Trimming removed 4 bases from V and 5 bases from J; junction bases left unmatched: 10. Germline V gene sequence: CDR1 SGDLS, CDR2 YYNGEE. The CDR3 sequence is CASSPRRTSGGDTQYF. The CDR3 region has the DNA TGTGCCAGCAGCCCCCGGCGGACTAGCGGAGGAGATACGCAGTATTTT.

This chain joins TRBV6-5 and TRBJ1-1; D possibly corresponds to TRBD1 (5 bases). The CDR3 runs 15 residues. V lost 0 bases to trimming and J lost 4 bases, with 12 bases between them. From germline, CDR1 is MNHEY and CDR2 SVGAGI. Written as DNA, the CDR3 is TGTGCCAGCAGTTACTCAGGTGGGGCTGTCACTGAAGCTTTCTTT. The encoded protein is CASSYSGGAVTEAFF.

The CDR3 is CASSLGAYGYTF. In DNA form, the CDR3 reads TGTGCCAGCAGCTTAGGCGCCTACGGCTACACCTTC. The chain carries TRBV7-9 and TRBJ1-2; D call uncertain. Trimming left V 1 base short and J 8 bases short, with 8 bases between. CDR3 size: 12 residues. Germline CDR1 reads SEHNR; CDR2 reads FQNEAQ (reference sequence).

This clone has only one observation. The rearrangement joins TRBV30 to TRBJ1-2; D is ambiguous. The V gene lost 2 bases and the J gene lost 6 bases, with 28 bases spanning the gap. CDR3 length: 18 residues. Germline V lookup: CDR1 GTSNPN, CDR2 SVGIG (reference sequence). CDR3 sequence reads: CAWSRWAFVLTGVHGYTF. The CDR3 DNA is TGTGCCTGGAGTAGGTGGGCTTTTGTTTTGACCGGTGTTCATGGCTACACCTTC.

The chain combines TRBV10-2 with TRBJ1-4; weak D call: TRBD1 (5 bases). The germline V gene has CDR1 WSHSY and CDR2 SAAADI. Trimming took 4 bases from V and 3 from J, leaving 9 bases between them. The CDR3 totals 14 residues. The CDR3 nucleotides are TGCGCCAGCAGTGTGTGGGGCTCTAATGAAAAACTGTTTTTT. Translated: CASSVWGSNEKLFF.